This T cell receptor beta chain is from a study of blood T cell repertoires in COVID-19. The germline V gene has CDR1 GTSNPN and CDR2 SVGIG (reference sequence). The CDR3 consists of 16 residues. The V and J ends lost 4 bases and 2 bases, in that order; junction bases with no gene match: 8. Assay used: immunoSEQ multiplex PCR; TCRdb lists only in-frame clones, some missing. The sample consists of some 400,000 clones, more than 65% of them appearing once. Specimen: peripheral blood. V and J are TRBV30 and TRBJ1-1; 12 bases agree with TRBD1. The receptor's source is a human donor with acute or convalescent COVID-19. The donor label of this sample is uncertain. The CDR3 is CAWIIGTGGFNTEAFF. The CDR3 nucleotides are TGTGCCTGGATAATCGGGACAGGGGGCTTTAACACTGAAGCTTTCTTT.